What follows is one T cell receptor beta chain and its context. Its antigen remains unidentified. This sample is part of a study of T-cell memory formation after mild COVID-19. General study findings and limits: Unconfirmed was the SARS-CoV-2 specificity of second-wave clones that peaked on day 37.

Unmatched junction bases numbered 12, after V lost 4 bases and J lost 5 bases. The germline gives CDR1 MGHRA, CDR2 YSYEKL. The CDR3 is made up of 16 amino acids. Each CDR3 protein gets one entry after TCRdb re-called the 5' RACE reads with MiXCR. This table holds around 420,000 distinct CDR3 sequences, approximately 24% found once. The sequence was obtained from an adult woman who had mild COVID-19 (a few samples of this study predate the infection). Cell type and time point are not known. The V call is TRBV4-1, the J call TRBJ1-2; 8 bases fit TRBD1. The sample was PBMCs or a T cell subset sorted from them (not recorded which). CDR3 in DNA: TGCGCCAGCAGCCGACAACGTACAGGGGGTAGTTATGGCTACACCTTC. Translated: CASSRQRTGGSYGYTF.